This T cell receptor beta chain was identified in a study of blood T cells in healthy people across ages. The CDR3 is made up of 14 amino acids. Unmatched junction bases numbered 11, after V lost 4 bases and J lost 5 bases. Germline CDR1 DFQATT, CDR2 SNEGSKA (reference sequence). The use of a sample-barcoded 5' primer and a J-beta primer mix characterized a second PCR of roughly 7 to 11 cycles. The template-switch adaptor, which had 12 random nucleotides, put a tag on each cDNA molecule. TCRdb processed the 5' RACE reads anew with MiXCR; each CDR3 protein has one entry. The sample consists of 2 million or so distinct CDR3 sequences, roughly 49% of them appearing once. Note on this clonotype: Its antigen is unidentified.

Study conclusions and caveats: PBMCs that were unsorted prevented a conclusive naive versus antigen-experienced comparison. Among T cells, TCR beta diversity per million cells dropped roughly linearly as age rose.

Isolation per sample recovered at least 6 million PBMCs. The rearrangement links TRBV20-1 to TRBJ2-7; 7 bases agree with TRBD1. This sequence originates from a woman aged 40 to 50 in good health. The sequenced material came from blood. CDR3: CSATRQGSTHEQYF. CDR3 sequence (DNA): TGCAGTGCTACCCGACAGGGTTCCACCCACGAGCAGTACTTC.